This record covers a single T cell receptor beta chain. V dropped 5 bases and J dropped 9 bases, with 14 bases sitting between them. The CDR3 consists of 13 residues. The germline CDR1 and CDR2 sequences are SGHDN and FVKESK. This sample was taken from a study of blood T cell repertoires in COVID-19. Profiling relied on immunoSEQ multiplex PCR, and the TCRdb table lists in-frame clones only, not all of them. The data show some 300,000 clones, 89% seen once. The sequencing sample was made of PBMCs or T cells enriched from blood (not recorded which). This TCR was recovered from a woman aged 40 to 55 who had recovered from COVID-19. This chain links TRBV14 with TRBJ2-1; D is undetermined. The DNA of the CDR3 is TGTGCCAGCAGCAGAGACCTGACTGGTGAGCAGTTCTTC. Amino acid sequence: CASSRDLTGEQFF. Supplemented by reference TRBV14 and TRBJ2-1, the full variable domain reads EAGVTQFPSHSVIEKGQTVTLRCDPISGHDNLYWYRRVMGKEIKFLLHFVKESKQDESGMPNNRFLAERTGGTYSTLKVQPAELEDSGVYFCASSRDLTGEQFFGPGTRLTVL.